Below are 32 T cell receptor beta chains sequenced from a single sample in a study of memory CD8 T cells in hepatitis C reinfection. Method: immunoSEQ multiplex PCR; TCRdb's copy keeps in-frame clones and lacks some. The sample carries thousands of clones, over 75% recorded once. The time point denotes: pre-reinfection, 55 to 20 weeks before reinfection detection. The sorted cells went straight to TCR sequencing with no prior in vitro expansion. The sequenced material came from naive CD8+ T cells sorted from blood. The receptors stem from a man aged 50-60 years with hepatitis C virus infection.

Of note for this clone: The junction departs from the called germline gene at one end, perhaps through a read error. CDR3 DNA: TGTGCTAGCAGCCCCCGGTCGGGACTAGCGCCCGGGGAGCTGTTTTTT. Translating it yields CASSPRSGLAPGELFF. The rearrangement links TRBV7-7 to TRBJ2-2; 10 nucleotides agree with TRBD2. The CDR3 covers 16 residues. CDR1 SSHAT and CDR2 FNYEAQ come from the germline V gene (reference sequence).

As DNA, the CDR3 is TGTGCCAGCAGTTTGGTAGGGACAGGGGCAAACACTGAAGCTTTCTTT. This gives the protein CASSLVGTGANTEAFF. The V call is TRBV28, the J call TRBJ1-1, with 10 nucleotides matching TRBD1. The CDR3 length is 16 residues. Germline loops: CDR1 MDHEN, CDR2 SYDVKM. V dropped 3 bases and J dropped 2; count of bases not matched to a gene: 6.

This clone was detected a few times. V is TRBV5-4 and J is TRBJ2-7; 8 nucleotides line up with TRBD2. The CDR3 spans 14 residues. With 4 bases clipped from V and 7 bases from J, the junction kept 10 bases outside the gene matches. Germline V gene sequence: CDR1 SGHNT, CDR2 YYREEE (reference sequence). The CDR3 loop is CASSIYGLAGEQYF. For the CDR3, the DNA is TGTGCCAGCAGCATTTATGGACTAGCCGGGGAGCAGTACTTC. Full variable domain (remainder filled in from reference TRBV5-4 and TRBJ2-7): ETGVTQSPTHLIKTRGQQVTLRCSSQSGHNTVSWYQQALGQGPQFIFQYYREEENGRGNFPPRFSGLQFPNYSSELNVNALELDDSALYLCASSIYGLAGEQYFGPGTRLTVT.

The chain uses TRBV6-6 and TRBJ1-3; TRBD1 is a possible D gene (5 bases). The V gene lost 8 bases and the J gene lost 4 bases, with 18 bases spanning the gap. Germline V CDR1 and CDR2: MNHNY, SVGAGI (reference sequence). This CDR3 is built from 15 residues. The DNA for the CDR3 is TGTGCCAGCGGGGAACAGGTTACCTTCGGAAACACCATATATTTT. Amino acid sequence: CASGEQVTFGNTIYF.

The J gene is TRBJ2-7, the V gene TRBV9, with D perhaps matching TRBD1 (6 bases). Per germline, CDR1 SGDLS and CDR2 YYNGEE. Trimming removed 4 bases at V and 2 bases at J, with 13 bases between. The length of the CDR3 is 14 residues. The DNA for the CDR3 is TGTGCCAGCAGCTCCGGACAGACCGCCTACGAGCAGTACTTC. It specifies CASSSGQTAYEQYF.

The V and J genes are TRBV14 and TRBJ1-1; maybe TRBD1 (5 bases). The CDR3 loop spans 15 amino acids. Germline CDR1 reads SGHDN; CDR2 reads FVKESK. The V end lost 0 bases, the J end lost 5 bases, and 13 bases lay between the germline ends. The CDR3 nucleotides are TGTGCCAGCAGCCAAGATCGGGCAGGGATGACTGAAGCTTTCTTT. Protein sequence: CASSQDRAGMTEAFF.

The chain links TRBV5-4 to TRBJ2-1; 9 bases fit TRBD2. The CDR3 runs to 14 residues. V lost 4 bases, J lost 7 bases, and 6 bases stayed unmatched. Germline values: CDR1 SGHNT, CDR2 YYREEE (reference sequence). CDR3 coding DNA: TGTGCCAGCAGCCTTAGCGGGAGTCTTAATGAGCAGTTCTTC. It is translated as CASSLSGSLNEQFF.

This CDR3 is CASSVVLQPQHF. CDR3 nucleotides: TGTGCCAGCAGCGTAGTACTTCAGCCCCAGCATTTT. The chain carries TRBV9 and TRBJ1-5; no clear D gene. Looked up from germline, CDR1 is SGDLS and CDR2 is YYNGEE. The CDR3 length is 12 residues. V was cut by 0 bases and J by 6 bases, with 4 bases left in between. Full variable domain (outside the CDR3, taken from reference TRBV9 and TRBJ1-5): DSGVTQTPKHLITATGQRVTLRCSPRSGDLSVYWYQQSLDQGLQFLIQYYNGEERAKGNILERFSAQQFPDLHSELNLSSLELGDSALYFCASSVVLQPQHFGDGTRLSIL.

The chain couples TRBV30 to TRBJ1-1; maybe TRBD1 (6 bases). Between the trimmed V and J ends, which lost 3 bases and 5 bases, there was a span of 16 bases. Germline CDR1 reads GTSNPN; CDR2 reads SVGIG (reference sequence). The CDR3 length is 14 residues. The CDR3 nucleotides read TGTGCCTGGAGCGTAACAGGGTTCCAGACTGAAGCTTTCTTT. This codes for CAWSVTGFQTEAFF.

The V gene is TRBV6-5, the J gene TRBJ2-3; maybe TRBD2 (6 bases). CDR3 size: 15 residues. The V and J ends lost 6 bases and 4 bases respectively, with 17 bases between them. Looked up from germline, CDR1 is MNHEY and CDR2 is SVGAGI. This chain's CDR3 is CASSLLGGSPDTQYF. The CDR3, as DNA: TGTGCCAGCAGCCTTCTTGGGGGGAGTCCAGATACGCAGTATTTT.

The CDR3 DNA is TGTGCCAGCAGCTCATTGGGGGACAGGGGACAAGAGACCCAGTACTTC. This codes for CASSSLGDRGQETQYF. This chain uses TRBV7-9 with TRBJ2-5; TRBD1 agrees at 10 bases. The germline CDR1 and CDR2 sequences are SEHNR and FQNEAQ (reference sequence). The CDR3 length is 16 residues. J gave up 2 bases and V 4 bases, and 7 bases lay outside the gene matches.

This clone was recorded once. The chain has TRBV19 and TRBJ2-3; D not resolved. This CDR3 spans 8 amino acids. With 7 bases removed from V and 11 bases from J, the gap between germline ends came to 4 bases. Germline-derived CDR1 and CDR2 are LNHDA and SQIVND (reference sequence). CDR3 DNA: TGTGCCAGTAATAAGCAGTATTTT. It specifies CASNKQYF.

The chain is built from TRBV4-1 and TRBJ1-4; TRBD1 agrees at 11 bases. Per germline, CDR1 MGHRA and CDR2 YSYEKL. V dropped 3 bases and J dropped 5; count of bases not matched to a gene: 5. The CDR3 is 16 residues long. The CDR3 here is CASSQMGTGGNEKLFF. The CDR3 DNA sequence: TGCGCCAGCAGCCAGATGGGGACAGGGGGGAATGAAAAACTGTTTTTT.

With regard to this clone: This same CDR3 is encoded by further DNA sequences in the sample. This rearrangement joins TRBV27 to TRBJ2-7; 14 bases fit TRBD2. The CDR3 consists of 15 residues. V trimming: 6 bases; J trimming: 4 bases; junction bases outside the gene matches: 5. Germline V CDR1 and CDR2: MNHEY, SMNVEV (reference sequence). The CDR3 protein is CASSSGTSGSYEQYF. The CDR3 coding sequence is TGTGCCAGCAGCTCCGGGACTAGCGGGAGTTACGAGCAGTACTTC.

The chain uses TRBV28 and TRBJ2-5; D gene unclear. TRBJ2-7 explains the end of the DNA better; the J call may be wrong. Per the germline V gene, CDR1 is MDHEN and CDR2 is SYDVKM. The CDR3 loop spans 11 amino acids. The CDR3 DNA follows: TGTGCCAGCAGTTTCGGGTACGAGCAGTACTTC. This translates into CASSFGYEQYF.

J is TRBJ2-3 and V is TRBV5-4, with 7 bases that match TRBD1. This CDR3 region has 13 residues. J was trimmed by 4 bases and V by 4 bases; bases with no gene match: 3. Germline lookup yields CDR1 SGHNT and CDR2 YYREEE (reference sequence). The CDR3 DNA reads TGTGCCAGCAGCCCTGACAGGGCAGATACGCAGTATTTT. Its protein is CASSPDRADTQYF.

The chain is built from TRBV7-9 and TRBJ1-1, with 7 bases matching TRBD1. Per the germline V gene, CDR1 is SEHNR and CDR2 is FQNEAQ (reference sequence). V dropped 1 base and J dropped 4; count of bases not matched to a gene: 3. The CDR3 totals 14 residues. CDR3 in amino acids: CASSLGGTATEAFF. CDR3 in DNA: TGTGCCAGCAGCTTAGGGGGGACAGCCACTGAAGCTTTCTTT.

The CDR3 reads CASSYTYSFVETQYF. The CDR3 nucleotides are TGTGCCAGCAGCTACACCTACAGCTTCGTAGAGACCCAGTACTTC. The V gene is TRBV9, the J gene TRBJ2-5; D gene ambiguous. Trimming left V 4 bases short and J 4 bases short, with 17 bases between. The V gene's germline CDR1 is SGDLS and CDR2 YYNGEE. The CDR3 sequence is 15 residues long. The full variable domain, its missing parts supplied by reference TRBV9 and TRBJ2-5, is DSGVTQTPKHLITATGQRVTLRCSPRSGDLSVYWYQQSLDQGLQFLIQYYNGEERAKGNILERFSAQQFPDLHSELNLSSLELGDSALYFCASSYTYSFVETQYFGPGTRLLVL.

CDR3 loop: CASSRTEIAGNTIYF. CDR3 bases: TGCGCCAGCAGCCGAACAGAGATTGCTGGAAACACCATATATTTT. The chain is built from TRBV4-1 and TRBJ1-3, with D unresolved. V lost 4 bases to trimming and J lost 2 bases, with 12 bases between them. Germline V gene data show CDR1 as MGHRA and CDR2 as YSYEKL. The CDR3 has 15 amino acids.

V usage is TRBV12-1 and J usage is TRBJ1-5. TRBV12-1 represents a pseudogene. CDR3 size: 14 residues. The CDR3: CASSLIKRNQPQHF. CDR3 bases: TGTGCCAGCAGCTTAATAAAGCGCAATCAGCCCCAGCATTTT.

This clone has a single count. The chain recombines TRBV9 with TRBJ2-1, with unresolved D. Trimming removed 0 bases at V and 0 bases at J, with 10 bases between. Per germline, CDR1 SGDLS and CDR2 YYNGEE. This CDR3 region has 16 residues. This chain's CDR3 is CASSVVAESSYNEQFF. The CDR3 DNA reads as TGTGCCAGCAGCGTAGTGGCGGAGAGCTCCTACAATGAGCAGTTCTTC. Together with reference TRBV9 and TRBJ2-1, the CDR3 gives the full variable domain: DSGVTQTPKHLITATGQRVTLRCSPRSGDLSVYWYQQSLDQGLQFLIQYYNGEERAKGNILERFSAQQFPDLHSELNLSSLELGDSALYFCASSVVAESSYNEQFFGPGTRLTVL.

The CDR3 region is CASSIKDYSYNEQFF. The CDR3 DNA reads as TGTGCCAGTAGTATAAAGGACTACTCCTACAATGAGCAGTTCTTC. J is TRBJ2-1 and V is TRBV19, with D perhaps matching TRBD2 (6 bases). Deletions cut 2 bases from V and 0 bases from J, with 8 bases between. The CDR3 consists of 15 residues. The germline V gene encodes CDR1 LNHDA and CDR2 SQIVND (reference sequence).

The J gene is TRBJ1-1, the V gene TRBV7-2; unclear D gene. V was trimmed by 0 bases and J by 8 bases, leaving 16 bases between them. This CDR3 has 15 amino acids. Germline-derived CDR1 and CDR2 are SGHTA and FQGNSA. The chain's CDR3 is CASSLAQGGVDEAFF. The CDR3, as DNA: TGTGCCAGCAGCTTAGCCCAAGGAGGTGTTGACGAAGCTTTCTTT.

This rearrangement joins TRBV4-2 to TRBJ1-1; maybe TRBD1 (5 bases). This CDR3 has 14 residues. With 4 bases removed from V and 3 bases from J, the gap between germline ends came to 12 bases. Germline CDR1 LGHNA, CDR2 YNFKEQ. Here the CDR3 reads CASSLTRGDTEAFF. CDR3 sequence (DNA): TGTGCCAGCAGCCTGACCCGGGGGGACACTGAAGCTTTCTTT.

This chain uses TRBV29-1 with TRBJ2-5; 12 bases line up with TRBD2. Per the germline V gene, CDR1 is SQVTM and CDR2 is ANQGSEA. This CDR3 has 14 amino acids. The ends lost 5 bases at V and 4 bases at J; junction bases unmatched: 5. This chain's CDR3 is CSVTASGRGETQYF. The CDR3 DNA reads TGCAGCGTTACGGCTAGCGGGAGGGGAGAGACCCAGTACTTC.

The chain carries TRBV29-1 and TRBJ2-3, with unresolved D. CDR1 and CDR2 (germline): SQVTM, ANQGSEA. Trimming shortened V by 4 bases and J by 2 bases, and 10 bases separated the two germline ends. This CDR3 region has 13 residues. CDR3 loop: CSVVTGYTDTQYF. The CDR3 DNA sequence: TGCAGCGTTGTTACCGGGTACACAGATACGCAGTATTTT.

This rearrangement joins TRBV2 to TRBJ2-3; 8 nucleotides line up with TRBD2. The germline V gene has CDR1 SNHLY and CDR2 FYNNEI. The CDR3 sequence is 15 residues long. Trimming at V came to 2 bases and at J to 1 base, leaving 2 bases not matched to a gene. CDR3 in amino acids: CASSEMREGTDTQYF. The DNA of the CDR3 is TGTGCCAGCAGTGAAATGCGGGAGGGCACAGATACGCAGTATTTT. The full variable domain, completed using reference TRBV2 and TRBJ2-3, is EPEVTQTPSHQVTQMGQEVILRCVPISNHLYFYWYRQILGQKVEFLVSFYNNEISEKSEIFDDQFSVERPDGSNFTLKIRSTKLEDSAMYFCASSEMREGTDTQYFGPGTRLTVL.

This clone was seen a handful of times. This rearrangement joins TRBV5-4 to TRBJ2-3; TRBD2 matches 11 bases. Looked up from germline, CDR1 is SGHNT and CDR2 is YYREEE (reference sequence). This CDR3 is built from 15 residues. The V and J ends lost 4 bases and 1 base, in that order; junction bases with no gene match: 2. The CDR3 is CASSTGLAGTDTQYF. CDR3 coding DNA: TGTGCCAGCAGCACGGGACTAGCGGGCACAGATACGCAGTATTTT. The full variable domain, completed using reference TRBV5-4 and TRBJ2-3, is ETGVTQSPTHLIKTRGQQVTLRCSSQSGHNTVSWYQQALGQGPQFIFQYYREEENGRGNFPPRFSGLQFPNYSSELNVNALELDDSALYLCASSTGLAGTDTQYFGPGTRLTVL.

This clone was picked up a small number of times. The chain carries TRBV6-4 and TRBJ1-1, with D possibly being TRBD1 (6 bases). CDR1 MRHNA and CDR2 SNTAGT come from the germline V gene. The germline V and J ends were trimmed by 4 bases and 4 bases, with 16 bases remaining between them. This CDR3 is 15 amino acids long. The CDR3 reads CASSAAQGFGTEAFF. DNA for the CDR3: TGTGCCAGCAGTGCAGCTCAGGGGTTTGGCACTGAAGCTTTCTTT.

This sequence joins TRBV5-6 and TRBJ1-6; TRBD1 aligns across 7 bases. This CDR3 spans 15 amino acids. Germline lookup yields CDR1 SGHDT and CDR2 YYEEEE. The trim removed 0 bases at V and 6 bases at J, leaving 3 bases unmatched. In DNA, the CDR3 is TGTGCCAGCAGCTTGGACAGGGGCCTTAATTCACCCCTCCACTTT. Translation: CASSLDRGLNSPLHF.

This chain links TRBV7-8 with TRBJ2-5, with a possible D match to TRBD2 (6 bases). The CDR3 consists of 15 residues. Germline V CDR1 and CDR2: SGHVS, FQNEAQ. Deletions cut 5 bases from V and 3 bases from J, with 16 bases between. The CDR3 bases are TGTGCCAGCAGCACCCCCCTCGGGACTGAAGAGACCCAGTACTTC. Amino acids: CASSTPLGTEETQYF.

This clone was counted once. The rearrangement links TRBV6-5 to TRBJ2-1; 8 bases line up with TRBD2. The V gene end was trimmed by 5 bases and the J gene end by 4 bases; junction bases not matched to a gene: 7. The CDR3 covers 15 residues. The germline CDR1 and CDR2 sequences are MNHEY and SVGAGI. The chain's CDR3 is CASSSLSGAYNEQFF. The CDR3 coding sequence is TGTGCCAGCAGTAGCCTTAGCGGGGCTTACAATGAGCAGTTCTTC.